The sequence of this T cell receptor (beta chain) was determined in a study of blood T cell repertoires in COVID-19. Study details: Material from acute and convalescent COVID-19 was sourced from the United States, Italy and Spain. Sample material is recorded as cDNA or gDNA derived from T cells, B-cell-depleted T cells, or PBMCs.

CDR1 SNHLY and CDR2 FYNNEI come from the germline V gene. Unmatched junction bases numbered 17, after V lost 6 bases and J lost 6 bases. The CDR3 sequence is 17 residues long. How the authors handled the data: Amplifying reference gene primers gave estimates of nucleated cell counts. Sequenced by immunoSEQ multiplex PCR; TCRdb stores in-frame clones only, minus some. V, J and clone size are those of that table, while D and trimming were read from the DNA. The table lists 250,000 to 300,000 clones, nearly 90% of them singletons. Sequenced sample: peripheral blood. This TCR derives from a woman between 25 and 40 years old with acute or convalescent COVID-19. The V and J genes are TRBV2 and TRBJ1-2; 9 bases align to TRBD1. The CDR3 sequence is CASSQDGTGLIYDGYTF. In DNA form, the CDR3 reads TGTGCCAGCAGCCAAGACGGGACAGGGTTAATTTACGATGGCTACACCTTC.